This is a list of T cell receptor beta chains from one sample in a study of identical twins. TCRdb re-derived calls from the 5' RACE reads in MiXCR, one entry per CDR3 protein. The sample records 700,000 or so distinct CDR3 sequences, 21% being singletons. This sample was shared with a second study, whose subject was T cells expressing NK-cell markers.

Sequencing was done on a sample of PBMCs. These receptors came from a woman aged 18-29 years in good health. The CDR3 runs from the conserved cysteine through the conserved F or W. The order of the fields is V gene, clone size, D gene, J gene, CDR3 length, CDR3 DNA, CDR3 protein. A D gene is named only where the DNA matches it firmly. Rows give clone size only sometimes, using once, few, many, or a class for an expanded clone.

TRBV7-6	-	TRBD2	TRBJ2-5	14	TGTGCCAGCAGCCTTAGCGGGAGTGTTAAGACCCAGTACTTC	CASSLSGSVKTQYF
TRBV6-6	many	-	TRBJ2-4	12	TGTGCCAGCAGTTACTCGACTGACATTCAGTACTTC	CASSYSTDIQYF
TRBV11-2	few	TRBD2	TRBJ2-5	18	TGTGCCAGCAGCCGTAGACTAGCGGGGGGGCTTAGGGGAGAGACCCAGTACTTC	CASSRRLAGGLRGETQYF
TRBV5-6	-	-	TRBJ2-7	15	TGTGCCAGCAGCTTGGACGGAAGACCTACCTACGAGCAGTACTTC	CASSLDGRPTYEQYF
TRBV27	-	-	TRBJ2-1	12	TGTGCCAGCAGTTTATGGAACCGAGAGCAGTTCTTC	CASSLWNREQFF
TRBV29-1	few	-	TRBJ2-5	13	TGCAGCGTTGAAAGGCCCGGAAGGGAGACCCAGTACTTC	CSVERPGRETQYF
TRBV5-5	-	-	TRBJ2-7	17	TGTGCCAGCAGCTTCGGGGTCGGATTAGGGGGGCGCAACGAGCAGTACTTC	CASSFGVGLGGRNEQYF
TRBV7-3	-	-	TRBJ2-1	14	TGTGCCAGCAGCTTAAGGGCCCGAGGGGATGAGCAGTTCTTC	CASSLRARGDEQFF
TRBV7-2	-	-	TRBJ2-1	17	TGTGCCAGCAGCTCCCTTGCTCGGGCTAGTACTGGCAATGAGCAGTTCTTC	CASSSLARASTGNEQFF
TRBV20-1	-	-	TRBJ2-7	12	TGCAGTGCTAGGCAATCCTCGTACGAGCAGTACTTC	CSARQSSYEQYF
TRBV5-1	once	TRBD1	TRBJ2-7	14	TGCGCCAGCAGCTTCACAGGGGCATCCTACGAGCAGTACTTC	CASSFTGASYEQYF
TRBV12-3/TRBV12-4	few	-	TRBJ1-1	13	TGTGCCAGCAGTTATCGGTTGAACACTGAAGCTTTCTTT	CASSYRLNTEAFF
TRBV9	many	TRBD2	TRBJ2-7	14	TGTGCCAGCAGCCCGAGCGGGAGTCGGGACGAGCAGTACTTC	CASSPSGSRDEQYF
TRBV20-1	few	TRBD2	TRBJ2-1	18	TGCAGTGCTCTTGTCCTGGTTCGGCGGGGGGACCGGAGCGGTGAGCAGTTCTTC	CSALVLVRRGDRSGEQFF
TRBV5-1	many	-	TRBJ2-1	14	TGCGCCAGCAGCTTGGCACAGGTGGAGAATGAGCAGTTCTTC	CASSLAQVENEQFF
TRBV20-1	few	-	TRBJ1-1	13	TGCAGTGCTCCCCCCGTGGACTACGATGAAGCTTTCTTT	CSAPPVDYDEAFF
TRBV29-1	-	TRBD2	TRBJ2-1	15	TGCAGCGTGGAGGATCTAGCGGGAGGAGGGGATGAGCAGTTCTTC	CSVEDLAGGGDEQFF
TRBV12-3/TRBV12-4	-	-	TRBJ2-1	15	TGTGCCAGCAGGTCAGGGCCAGGCCCCTACAATGAGCAGTTCTTC	CASRSGPGPYNEQFF
TRBV10-2	-	-	TRBJ2-2	14	TGCGCCAGCAGCTACGACAGGTTTCTCGGGGAGCTGTTTTTT	CASSYDRFLGELFF
TRBV7-9	-	TRBD2	TRBJ2-3	13	TGTGCCAGCAGCGCGGGGGGGCAAGATACGCAGTATTTT	CASSAGGQDTQYF
TRBV20-1	few	-	TRBJ1-1	14	TGCAGTGCTAGAGGGGGCGGGAGGAACACTGAAGCTTTCTTT	CSARGGGRNTEAFF
TRBV20-1	many	-	TRBJ2-7	11	TGCAGTGCTAGAGTGGGGACCGAGCAGTACTTC	CSARVGTEQYF
TRBV12-3/TRBV12-4	few	TRBD1	TRBJ1-2	16	TGTGCCAGCAGTTTTAGAAGGAAGGGGGCGGACTATGGCTACACCTTC	CASSFRRKGADYGYTF
TRBV12-3/TRBV12-4	many	-	TRBJ2-5	14	TGTGCCAGCAGTCATACCACAGGAGCGGAGACCCAGTACTTC	CASSHTTGAETQYF
TRBV6-6	-	-	TRBJ2-1	13	TGTGCCAGCAGGGGGGCGGAGTCTAATGAGCAGTTCTTC	CASRGAESNEQFF
TRBV7-9	few	-	TRBJ2-6	13	TGTGCCCTCCGGGTTGCTGGGGCCAACGTCCTGACTTTC	CALRVAGANVLTF
TRBV7-2	-	TRBD2	TRBJ2-3	16	TGTGCCAGCAGCTTATACCAGCGGGGTAGCACAGATACGCAGTATTTT	CASSLYQRGSTDTQYF
TRBV12-3/TRBV12-4	-	-	TRBJ2-3	15	TGTGCCAGCAGTTTCCAAACTCCCACTACAGATACGCAGTATTTT	CASSFQTPTTDTQYF
TRBV29-1	few	-	TRBJ2-2	13	TGCAGCGCCCAAGAGGGGGTTACCGGGGAGCTGTTTTTT	CSAQEGVTGELFF
TRBV12-3/TRBV12-4	-	-	TRBJ2-5	13	TGTGCCAGCAGGACCTCAGCGGAAGAGACCCAGTACTTC	CASRTSAEETQYF
TRBV12-3/TRBV12-4	few	-	TRBJ2-1	14	TGTGCCAGCAGTTTAGCGAGGCGGCTCAATGAGCAGTTCTTC	CASSLARRLNEQFF